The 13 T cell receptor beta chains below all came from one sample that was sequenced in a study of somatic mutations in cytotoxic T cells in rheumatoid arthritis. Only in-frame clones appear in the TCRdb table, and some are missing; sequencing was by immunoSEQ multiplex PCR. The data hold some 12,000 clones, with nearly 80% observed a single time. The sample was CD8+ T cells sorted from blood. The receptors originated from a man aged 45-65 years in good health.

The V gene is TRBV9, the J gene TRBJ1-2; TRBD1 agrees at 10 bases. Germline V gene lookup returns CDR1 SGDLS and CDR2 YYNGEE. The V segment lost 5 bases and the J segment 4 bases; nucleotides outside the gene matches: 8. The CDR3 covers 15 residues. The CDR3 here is CASRPPGQGLYGYTF. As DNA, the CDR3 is TGTGCCAGCAGGCCGCCGGGACAGGGGCTCTATGGCTACACCTTC.

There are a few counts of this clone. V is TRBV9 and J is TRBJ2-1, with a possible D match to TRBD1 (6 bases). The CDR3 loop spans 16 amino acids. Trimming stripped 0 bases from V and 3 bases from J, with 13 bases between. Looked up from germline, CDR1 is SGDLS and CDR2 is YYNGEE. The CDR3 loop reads CASSVDPTGNYNEQFF. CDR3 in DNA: TGTGCCAGCAGCGTAGACCCTACAGGGAACTACAATGAGCAGTTCTTC.

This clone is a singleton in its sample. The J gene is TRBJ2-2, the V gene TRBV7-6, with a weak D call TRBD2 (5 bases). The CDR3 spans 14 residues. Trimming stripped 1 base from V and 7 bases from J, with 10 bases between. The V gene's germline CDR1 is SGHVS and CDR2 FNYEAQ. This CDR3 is CASSLVEGYGELFF. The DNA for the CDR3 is TGTGCCAGCAGCTTAGTTGAGGGCTACGGGGAGCTGTTTTTT.

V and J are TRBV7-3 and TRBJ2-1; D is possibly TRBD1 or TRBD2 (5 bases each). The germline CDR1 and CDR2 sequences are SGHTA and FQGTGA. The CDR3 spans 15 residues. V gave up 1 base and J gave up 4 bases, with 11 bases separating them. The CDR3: CASSLRGSVYNEQFF. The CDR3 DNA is TGTGCCAGCAGCTTAAGGGGGAGTGTATACAATGAGCAGTTCTTC.

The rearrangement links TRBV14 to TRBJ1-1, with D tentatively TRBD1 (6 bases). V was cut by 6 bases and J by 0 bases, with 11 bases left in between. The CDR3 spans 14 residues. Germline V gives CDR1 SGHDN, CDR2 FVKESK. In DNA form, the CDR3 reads TGTGCCAGCAGTCCAACAGGGATGAACACTGAAGCTTTCTTT. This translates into CASSPTGMNTEAFF.

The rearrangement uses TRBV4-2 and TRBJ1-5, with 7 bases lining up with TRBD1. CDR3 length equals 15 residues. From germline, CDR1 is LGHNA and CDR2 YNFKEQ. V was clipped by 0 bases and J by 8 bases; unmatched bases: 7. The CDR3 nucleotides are TGTGCCAGCAGCCAAGATGCAGGGGGTAGGGAGCCCCAGCATTTT. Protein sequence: CASSQDAGGREPQHF.

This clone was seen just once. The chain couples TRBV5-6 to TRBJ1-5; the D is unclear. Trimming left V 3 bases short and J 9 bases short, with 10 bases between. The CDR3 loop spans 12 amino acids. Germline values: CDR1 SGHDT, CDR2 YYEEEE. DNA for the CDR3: TGTGCCAGCAGCTGGGGTACGCGGCCCCAGCATTTT. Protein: CASSWGTRPQHF.

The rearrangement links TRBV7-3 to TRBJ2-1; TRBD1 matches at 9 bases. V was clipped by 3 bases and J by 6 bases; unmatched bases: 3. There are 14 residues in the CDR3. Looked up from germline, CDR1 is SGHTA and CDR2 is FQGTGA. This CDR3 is CASSLGTGTNEQFF. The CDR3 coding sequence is TGTGCCAGCAGCTTGGGGACAGGGACCAATGAGCAGTTCTTC.

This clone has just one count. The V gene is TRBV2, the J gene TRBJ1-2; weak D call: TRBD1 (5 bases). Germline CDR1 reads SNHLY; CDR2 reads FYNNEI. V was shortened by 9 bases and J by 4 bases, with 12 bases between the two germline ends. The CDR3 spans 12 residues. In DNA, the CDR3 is TGTGCCAGTAGACTTGGGGGCTATGGCTACACCTTC. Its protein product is CASRLGGYGYTF.

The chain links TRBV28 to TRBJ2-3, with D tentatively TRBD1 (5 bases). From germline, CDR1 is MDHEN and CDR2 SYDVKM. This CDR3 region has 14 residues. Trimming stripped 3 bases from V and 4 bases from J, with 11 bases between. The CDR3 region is CASSFQGRADTQYF. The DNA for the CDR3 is TGTGCCAGCAGTTTCCAGGGTAGGGCAGATACGCAGTATTTT.

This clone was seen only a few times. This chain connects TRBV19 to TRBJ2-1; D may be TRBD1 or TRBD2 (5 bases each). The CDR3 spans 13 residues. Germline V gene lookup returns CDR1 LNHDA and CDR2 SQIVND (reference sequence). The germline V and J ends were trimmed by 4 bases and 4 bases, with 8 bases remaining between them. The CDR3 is CASSRDGYNEQFF. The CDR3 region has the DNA TGTGCCAGTAGTAGGGACGGGTACAATGAGCAGTTCTTC.

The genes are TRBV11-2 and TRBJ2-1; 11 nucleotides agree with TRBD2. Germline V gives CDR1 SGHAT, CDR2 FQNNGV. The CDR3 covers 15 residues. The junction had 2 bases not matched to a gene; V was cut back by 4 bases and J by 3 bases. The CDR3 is CASSYTSGGYNEQFF. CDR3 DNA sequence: TGTGCCAGCAGCTATACTAGCGGGGGCTACAATGAGCAGTTCTTC.

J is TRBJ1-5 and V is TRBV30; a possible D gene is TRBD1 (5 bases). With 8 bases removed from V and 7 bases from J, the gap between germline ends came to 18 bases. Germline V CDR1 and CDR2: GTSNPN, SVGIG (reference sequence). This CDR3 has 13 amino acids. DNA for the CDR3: TGTGCCCAAAGTGGGACCCCCGGACAGCCCCAGCATTTT. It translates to CAQSGTPGQPQHF.